Presented here are 19 T cell receptor beta chains from one specimen sequenced in a study of regulatory T cells in long-lasting Graves disease. HTBI primers from iRepertoire and Arm-PCR of CDR3 regions yielded the TCR beta libraries. Via MiXCR, TCRdb re-called the multiplex PCR reads, giving one row per CDR3 protein. The sample contains 300,000 to 400,000 distinct CDR3 sequences, roughly a fifth of which appear only once. Time point specified: persistent/refractory GD, antithyroid drugs over 5 years with positive TRAb. From PBMCs, RNA was extracted and then used to make the TCR library. The sample consisted of peripheral blood mononuclear cells (PBMCs), taken when the disease was refractory, from a patient treated with antithyroid drugs. These receptor sequences come from a female donor with Graves disease.

This clonotype has more than one count but fewer than ten. J is TRBJ1-3 and V is TRBV3-1; no clear D. Germline CDR1 LGHDT, CDR2 YNNKEL (reference sequence). This CDR3 spans 15 amino acids. Trimming removed 2 bases from V and 4 bases from J, with 12 bases in between. The CDR3 sequence: CASSQTPLRGNTIYF. CDR3 sequence (DNA): TGTGCCAGCAGCCAAACCCCTCTAAGGGGAAACACCATATATTTT.

Regarding this clonotype: A read error may explain this, as a much larger clone is one base away. The rearrangement joins TRBV6-2 or TRBV6-3 to TRBJ1-5; D gene uncertain. The CDR3 extends over 16 amino acids. Germline values: CDR1 MNHEY, CDR2 SVGEGT. V lost 2 bases and J lost 0, with 11 bases in between. This CDR3 reads CASSYPGFYSNQPQHF. The DNA of the CDR3 is TGTGCCAGCAGTTACCCGGGATTTTATAGCAATCAGCCCCAGCATTTT.

The gene calls are TRBV6-1 and TRBJ2-4, with TRBD1 matching 7 bases. Germline V gives CDR1 MNHNS, CDR2 SASEGT. After removal of 5 bases from V and 3 bases from J, the junction contained 10 bases not matched to a gene. The CDR3 sequence is 16 residues long. The DNA for the CDR3 is TGTGCCAGCAGTCCGGCGGTAGCAGGGGGCAAAAACATTCAGTACTTC. Amino acid sequence: CASSPAVAGGKNIQYF.

Comment on this clonotype: A much larger clonotype is one base distant, so this may be a read error. The chain is built from TRBV24-1 and TRBJ1-1, with TRBD1 identical over 7 bases. The germline V gene has CDR1 KGHDR and CDR2 SFDVKD. Trimming at V came to 2 bases and at J to 6 bases, leaving 11 bases not matched to a gene. CDR3 length: 16 residues. Here the CDR3 DNA reads TGTGCCACCAGTGATTCTAGGACAGGCTGGGGGGCTGAAGCTTTCTTT. Its translation is CATSDSRTGWGAEAFF.

The chain carries TRBV25-1 and TRBJ2-3, with D unclear. Trimming left V 7 bases short and J 1 base short, with 9 bases between. CDR1 and CDR2 from the germline V gene are MGHDK and SYGVNS. This CDR3 comprises 13 residues. CDR3 sequence reads: CASTEWGTDTQYF. CDR3 in DNA: TGTGCCAGCACCGAATGGGGCACAGATACGCAGTATTTT.

This clonotype was detected ten times or more. The genes are TRBV5-5 and TRBJ2-5; a weak D match, TRBD1 (5 bases). This CDR3 region has 14 residues. From germline, CDR1 is SGHKS and CDR2 YYEKEE (reference sequence). V was pared by 1 base and J by 3 bases, with 10 bases between. The CDR3 protein is CASSLSAGKETQYF. The CDR3 DNA sequence: TGTGCCAGCAGCTTGTCGGCAGGGAAAGAGACCCAGTACTTC.

The CDR3: CASSLGRRMGANTGELFF. The CDR3 nucleotides read TGTGCCAGCAGTTTAGGGAGGAGAATGGGGGCCAACACCGGGGAGCTGTTTTTT. The chain links TRBV12-3 or TRBV12-4 to TRBJ2-2, with D perhaps TRBD1 (6 bases). V lost 1 base and J 2 bases, leaving 17 bases between the germline ends. The CDR3 runs to 18 residues.

This clonotype was seen repeatedly, ten times or more. Being one base from a much bigger clone, this may be a read error. This chain joins TRBV7-9 and TRBJ1-1, with D unresolved. The germline V gene has CDR1 SEHNR and CDR2 FQNEAQ (reference sequence). V was pared by 3 bases and J by 0 bases, with 5 bases between. The CDR3 runs to 13 residues. The CDR3: CASSFRMNTEAFF. CDR3 DNA sequence: TGTGCCAGCAGCTTCCGGATGAACACTGAAGCTTTCTTT.

As for this clonotype: A single base separates this from a much larger clone, so it may be a read error. It is likely a read error, because the conserved phenylalanine at the end of the CDR3 is missing. The gene calls are TRBV7-8 and TRBJ1-2; D not resolved. V was pared by 1 base and J by 8 bases, with 8 bases between. CDR3 length equals 12 residues. CDR1 and CDR2 from the germline V gene are SGHVS and FQNEAQ. CDR3 DNA: TGTGCCAGCAGCTTAGGAAACTTGGGCTACACCCTC. Translated, it gives CASSLGNLGYTL.

CDR3 loop: CASSLGGSGRGREQFF. CDR3 DNA: TGTGCCAGCAGCTTAGGAGGTAGCGGGAGAGGGCGGGAGCAGTTCTTC. The chain joins TRBV7-2 to TRBJ2-1; 9 bases align to TRBD2. CDR3 length: 16 amino acids. In germline, CDR1 is SGHTA, CDR2 FQGNSA. J gave up 10 bases and V 1 base, and 11 bases lay outside the gene matches.

The CDR3 loop reads CASSPGLALGRQETQYF. The CDR3 nucleotides are TGTGCCAGCAGCCCGGGACTGGCCTTGGGGCGACAAGAGACCCAGTACTTC. The genes are TRBV6-1 and TRBJ2-5; D perhaps matches TRBD2 (6 bases). The CDR3 spans 17 residues. Germline-derived CDR1 and CDR2 are MNHNS and SASEGT. With 6 bases removed from V and 2 bases from J, the gap between germline ends came to 22 bases.

The genes are TRBV5-1 and TRBJ2-2; possible D gene TRBD1, 6 bases. V gave up 2 bases and J gave up 4 bases, with 18 bases separating them. The CDR3 loop spans 17 amino acids. Germline V lookup: CDR1 SGHRS, CDR2 YFSETQ. DNA for the CDR3: TGCGCCAGCAGCTTCGCCCGGACAGCCGGAATCACCGGGGAGCTGTTTTTT. This gives the protein CASSFARTAGITGELFF.

This clonotype was counted ten times or more. This chain links TRBV5-1 with TRBJ2-4, with 12 bases aligning to TRBD2. The CDR3 covers 19 residues. CDR1 SGHRS and CDR2 YFSETQ come from the germline V gene. J lost 0 bases, V lost 4 bases, and 11 bases had no gene match. The CDR3 DNA sequence: TGCGCCAGCAGCCTCTCACCCGGGACTAGCGGGCTAGCCAAAAACATTCAGTACTTC. Residues: CASSLSPGTSGLAKNIQYF.

The J gene is TRBJ1-1, the V gene TRBV6-1; 9 nucleotides line up with TRBD1. Trimming at V came to 5 bases and at J to 8 bases, leaving 6 bases not matched to a gene. The CDR3 contains 13 residues. Germline lookup yields CDR1 MNHNS and CDR2 SASEGT. The CDR3 nucleotides read TGTGCCAGCAGTCTGGACAGGGGCGAGGAAGCTTTCTTT. It specifies CASSLDRGEEAFF.

This chain links TRBV19 with TRBJ2-7, with a weak D call TRBD2 (5 bases). The CDR3 covers 12 residues. Germline CDR1 LNHDA, CDR2 SQIVND (reference sequence). The ends were cut back, 5 bases at V and 9 bases at J, with 14 bases in the middle. In DNA, the CDR3 is TGTGCCAGTAGTCTCGTCGGAGGTCTGCAGTACTTC. It is translated as CASSLVGGLQYF.

This clonotype was observed many times. The V call is TRBV3-1, the J call TRBJ2-2, with 9 bases aligning to TRBD1. V lost 0 bases, J lost 3 bases, and 2 bases stayed unmatched. The CDR3 has 16 amino acids. Germline CDR1 LGHDT, CDR2 YNNKEL (reference sequence). In DNA form, the CDR3 reads TGTGCCAGCAGCCAAGATCGGACAGGGGACACCGGGGAGCTGTTTTTT. This encodes CASSQDRTGDTGELFF. Drawing the rest from reference TRBV3-1 and TRBJ2-2, the complete variable domain is DTAVSQTPKYLVTQMGNDKSIKCEQNLGHDTMYWYKQDSKKFLKIMFSYNNKELIINETVPNRFSPKSPDKAHLNLHINSLELGDSAVYFCASSQDRTGDTGELFFGEGSRLTVL.

This clonotype was seen a handful of times. V is TRBV9 and J is TRBJ1-1; D gene ambiguous. Trimming pared 0 bases from V and 1 base from J, leaving 4 bases between. The CDR3 covers 13 residues. Germline V gene lookup returns CDR1 SGDLS and CDR2 YYNGEE. CDR3 sequence (DNA): TGTGCCAGCAGCGTAGTCCCGAACACTGAAGCTTTCTTT. It encodes CASSVVPNTEAFF.

This clonotype has more than one count but fewer than ten. The V call is TRBV7-8, the J call TRBJ1-1; D not resolved. This CDR3 is built from 13 residues. The germline CDR1 and CDR2 sequences are SGHVS and FQNEAQ. The V and J ends lost 5 bases and 8 bases respectively, with 15 bases between them. The CDR3 reads CASSHPSWREAFF. The CDR3 DNA reads TGTGCCAGCAGCCATCCCTCGTGGCGAGAAGCTTTCTTT.

Details on this clonotype: This may be a read error, as it is one base from a much larger clone. The chain couples TRBV27 to TRBJ1-4, with 7 nucleotides matching TRBD1. Germline loops: CDR1 MNHEY, CDR2 SMNVEV (reference sequence). V shed 4 bases and J 8 bases; nucleotides not matched to a gene: 7. The CDR3 has 14 residues. The CDR3 loop is CASSSIGGGEKLFF. The CDR3 coding sequence is TGTGCCAGCAGTTCGATAGGGGGCGGCGAAAAACTGTTTTTT.